This TCR beta chain was recovered during a study of shared clonotypes between healthy human individuals. Background on the study: The cohort comprised a couple of women and a few men. Their ages spanned 18 to 49 years. Study observations and caveats: Naive subsets, compared against memory subsets, generally had larger estimated richness values. Incomplete sequencing of sorted subsets was indicated by rarefaction despite large depth.

Data came from immunoSEQ multiplex PCR; TCRdb stores just in-frame clones and leaves some out. The sample shows about 1.4 million clones, approximately 97% of them seen only once. As to this clone: The antigen is not known.

Donors included only healthy HIV-negative adults lacking recent acute infections or vaccinations. This clonotype originated in a man younger than 40 in good health. The source material was naive CD4+ T cells sorted from blood. Subset in this sample: CD45RA+ positively selected.

The CDR3 region is CASSQVQGNTGELFF. CDR3 DNA: TGTGCCAGCAGCCAAGTACAGGGTAACACCGGGGAGCTGTTTTTT. The rearrangement uses TRBV14 and TRBJ2-2; a possible D gene is TRBD1 (6 bases). Trimming shortened V by 1 base and J by 2 bases, and 8 bases separated the two germline ends. The CDR3 extends over 15 amino acids. Germline loops: CDR1 SGHDN, CDR2 FVKESK.